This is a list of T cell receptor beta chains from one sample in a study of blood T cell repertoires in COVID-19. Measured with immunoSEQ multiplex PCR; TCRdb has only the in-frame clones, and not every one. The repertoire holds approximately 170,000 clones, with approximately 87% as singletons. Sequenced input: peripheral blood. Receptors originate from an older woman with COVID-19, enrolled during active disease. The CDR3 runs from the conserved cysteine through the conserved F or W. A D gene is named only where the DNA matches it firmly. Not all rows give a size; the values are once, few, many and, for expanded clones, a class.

CDR3: CASSYGTATNEKLFF; DNA: TGTGCCAGCAGCTACGGGACAGCAACTAATGAAAAACTGTTTTTT; size: -; J: TRBJ1-4; D: TRBD1; V: TRBV5-8
CDR3: CASSSTSGQNIQYF; DNA: TGCGCCAGCAGCTCCACTAGCGGACAGAACATTCAGTACTTC; size: -; J: TRBJ2-4; D: TRBD2; V: TRBV5-1
CDR3: CASSYSAAVATNEKLFF; DNA: TGTGCCAGCAGTTACAGTGCGGCGGTTGCAACTAATGAAAAACTGTTTTTT; size: -; J: TRBJ1-4; D: -; V: TRBV6-2/TRBV6-3
CDR3: CASSMAGGEKLFF; DNA: TGTGCCAGTAGTATGGCAGGGGGTGAAAAACTGTTTTTT; size: -; J: TRBJ1-4; D: TRBD1; V: TRBV19
CDR3: CASSPGALRHDTEAFF; DNA: TGTGCCAGCAGTCCTGGGGCCCTTCGGCACGACACTGAAGCTTTCTTT; size: -; J: TRBJ1-1; D: -; V: TRBV5-8
CDR3: CATLTGSSYNEQFF; DNA: TGTGCCACCTTGACAGGGAGCTCCTACAATGAGCAGTTCTTC; size: -; J: TRBJ2-1; D: TRBD1; V: TRBV10-3
CDR3: CASSLGGPGGYTF; DNA: TGTGCCAGCAGTTTAGGGGGGCCGGGTGGCTACACCTTC; size: once; J: TRBJ1-2; D: -; V: TRBV12-3/TRBV12-4
CDR3: CATSENRGGYTF; DNA: TGTGCCACCAGTGAGAACAGGGGTGGCTACACCTTC; size: few; J: TRBJ1-2; D: TRBD1; V: TRBV24-1
CDR3: CAWSLSRDFSYEQYF; DNA: TGTGCCTGGAGTTTATCCCGGGACTTCTCCTACGAGCAGTACTTC; size: -; J: TRBJ2-7; D: -; V: TRBV30
CDR3: CASSAGTGDTGELFF; DNA: TGTGCCAGCAGCGCCGGGACAGGGGACACCGGGGAGCTGTTTTTT; size: -; J: TRBJ2-2; D: TRBD1; V: TRBV9
CDR3: CATSDPGQGTYNEQFF; DNA: TGTGCCACCAGTGACCCGGGACAGGGAACCTACAATGAGCAGTTCTTC; size: -; J: TRBJ2-1; D: TRBD1; V: TRBV24-1
CDR3: CASSLGGGSYEQYF; DNA: TGTGCCAGCAGCTTAGGGGGGGGCTCCTACGAGCAGTACTTC; size: -; J: TRBJ2-7; D: TRBD2; V: TRBV11-3
CDR3: CATKAGLNTEAFF; DNA: TGTGCCACCAAGGCAGGGTTGAACACTGAAGCTTTCTTT; size: few; J: TRBJ1-1; D: -; V: TRBV24-1
CDR3: CATSRGVSGQPQHF; DNA: TGTGCCACCAGCAGAGGGGTTAGCGGTCAGCCCCAGCATTTT; size: -; J: TRBJ1-5; D: -; V: TRBV15
CDR3: CASSQDSYTDTQYF; DNA: TGTGCCAGTTCTCAGGACTCCTACACAGATACGCAGTATTTT; size: -; J: TRBJ2-3; D: -; V: TRBV2
CDR3: CASSLARRDQYF; DNA: TGTGCCAGCAGCTTAGCGCGGAGGGATCAGTACTTC; size: -; J: TRBJ2-7; D: -; V: TRBV7-9
CDR3: CAIQPSGRTDTQYF; DNA: TGTGCCATCCAGCCTAGCGGGAGAACAGATACGCAGTATTTT; size: -; J: TRBJ2-3; D: TRBD2; V: TRBV10-3
CDR3: CASSLPAYEQYF; DNA: TGCGCCAGCAGCTTACCAGCCTACGAGCAGTACTTC; size: -; J: TRBJ2-7; D: -; V: TRBV5-1
CDR3: CASSLYQLLDSSSTDTQYF; DNA: TGTGCCAGCAGTCTCTACCAACTCTTGGACAGTTCTAGCACAGATACGCAGTATTTT; size: -; J: TRBJ2-3; D: -; V: TRBV27
CDR3: CASSRTGNLGNQPQHF; DNA: TGTGCCAGCAGTCGGACCGGGAATTTGGGCAATCAGCCCCAGCATTTT; size: -; J: TRBJ1-5; D: -; V: TRBV6-4
CDR3: CASSQGGNTEAFF; DNA: TGTGCCAGCAGTCAAGGGGGGAACACTGAAGCTTTCTTT; size: -; J: TRBJ1-1; D: -; V: TRBV9
CDR3: CASSLLGRGVTGELFF; DNA: TGCGCCAGCAGCCTACTCGGGAGGGGGGTCACCGGGGAGCTGTTTTTT; size: -; J: TRBJ2-2; D: TRBD2; V: TRBV4-1
CDR3: CATSELGQGSGTDTQYF; DNA: TGTGCCACCAGTGAACTGGGACAGGGGAGTGGCACAGATACGCAGTATTTT; size: -; J: TRBJ2-3; D: TRBD1; V: TRBV24-1
CDR3: CASSLTGISYEQYF; DNA: TGTGCCAGCAGCCTCACAGGGATTTCCTACGAGCAGTACTTC; size: -; J: TRBJ2-7; D: -; V: TRBV9
CDR3: CASSLGLAGGPKTGELFF; DNA: TGTGCCAGTAGTCTAGGACTAGCGGGAGGGCCGAAAACCGGGGAGCTGTTTTTT; size: few; J: TRBJ2-2; D: TRBD2; V: TRBV19
CDR3: CASSPRLAGGTDTQYF; DNA: TGTGCCAGCAGTCCCAGACTAGCGGGGGGCACAGATACGCAGTATTTT; size: -; J: TRBJ2-3; D: TRBD2; V: TRBV7-9
CDR3: CASSQIRGHPSNQPQHF; DNA: TGTGCCAGCAGTCAAATCCGAGGACACCCTAGCAATCAGCCCCAGCATTTT; size: -; J: TRBJ1-5; D: -; V: TRBV28
CDR3: CASSSLGHLSDEQYF; DNA: TGTGCCAGCAGCTCTCTGGGACATCTGAGCGACGAGCAGTACTTC; size: -; J: TRBJ2-7; D: -; V: TRBV5-5
CDR3: CASSLEGTGLSTDTQYF; DNA: TGTGCCAGCAGCTTAGAAGGGACAGGGTTAAGCACAGATACGCAGTATTTT; size: -; J: TRBJ2-3; D: TRBD1; V: TRBV7-2
CDR3: CASTQTGGLLEQYF; DNA: TGTGCCAGCACCCAGACAGGGGGCCTTCTCGAGCAGTACTTC; size: -; J: TRBJ2-7; D: TRBD1; V: TRBV28
CDR3: CASSFPGQGPEAFF; DNA: TGTGCCAGCAGCTTCCCGGGACAGGGCCCTGAAGCTTTCTTT; size: -; J: TRBJ1-1; D: TRBD1; V: TRBV7-9
CDR3: CASSISGVGEKLFF; DNA: TGTGCCAGTAGTATATCAGGGGTTGGGGAAAAACTGTTTTTT; size: -; J: TRBJ1-4; D: -; V: TRBV19
CDR3: CASTRVSGYPDTQYF; DNA: TGTGCCAGCACTCGTGTTAGCGGGTACCCAGATACGCAGTATTTT; size: -; J: TRBJ2-3; D: TRBD2; V: TRBV6-5
CDR3: CASRGPKRGYTF; DNA: TGTGCCAGCAGGGGGCCCAAGAGAGGCTACACCTTC; size: -; J: TRBJ1-2; D: -; V: TRBV12-3/TRBV12-4
CDR3: CSASSGEQFF; DNA: TGCAGTGCTTCTAGCGGTGAGCAGTTCTTC; size: -; J: TRBJ2-1; D: TRBD2; V: TRBV20-1
CDR3: CSASRLAGVADTQYF; DNA: TGCAGTGCTAGTCGACTAGCGGGAGTGGCAGATACGCAGTATTTT; size: -; J: TRBJ2-3; D: TRBD2; V: TRBV20-1
CDR3: CASSYSSASPRSPYEQYF; DNA: TGTGCCAGCAGTTACTCGTCGGCTAGCCCAAGGAGCCCCTACGAGCAGTACTTC; size: -; J: TRBJ2-7; D: -; V: TRBV6-2/TRBV6-3